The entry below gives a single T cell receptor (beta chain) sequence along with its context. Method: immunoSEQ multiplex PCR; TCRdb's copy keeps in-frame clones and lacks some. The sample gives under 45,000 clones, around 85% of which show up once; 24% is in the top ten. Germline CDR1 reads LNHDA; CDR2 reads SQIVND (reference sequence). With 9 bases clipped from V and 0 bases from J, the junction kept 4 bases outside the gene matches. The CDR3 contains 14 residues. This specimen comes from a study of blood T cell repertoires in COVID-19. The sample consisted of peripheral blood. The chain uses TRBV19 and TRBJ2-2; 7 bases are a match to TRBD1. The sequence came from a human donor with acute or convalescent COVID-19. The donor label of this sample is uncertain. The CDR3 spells CASEGAANTGELFF. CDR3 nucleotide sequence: TGTGCCAGCGAGGGGGCAGCGAACACCGGGGAGCTGTTTTTT.